This record looks at one TCR beta chain sequence and its context. Its antigen is unidentified. Measured with immunoSEQ multiplex PCR; TCRdb has only the in-frame clones, and not every one. The sample records under 70,000 clones, approximately 80% being singletons. This CDR3 has 15 residues. CDR1 is SGHRS and CDR2 is YFSETQ in the germline V gene. The V and J ends lost 6 bases and 5 bases respectively, with 17 bases between them. This record comes from a study of T cell responses to AZD1222 COVID-19 vaccine. Study-level findings and limits: Mostly white British, mostly female donors; authors suggested clonal diversity may be underestimated. Vaccine-associated CD4 TCRs spanned spike, dominant at 160-218 and 743-854. As reported, nearly half of all spike-specific TCRs target variant regions that are unmutated. Repertoire sampling happened only post peak T cell response.

The V and J genes are TRBV5-1 and TRBJ2-2; D uncertain. The sample here was peripheral blood, taken on day 0 of AZD1222 vaccination. This TCR was sampled from an adult in good health. The CDR3 nucleotides read TGCGCCAGCACCCGGGCCTTCGGTTTAACCGGGGAGCTGTTTTTT. Its translation: CASTRAFGLTGELFF.